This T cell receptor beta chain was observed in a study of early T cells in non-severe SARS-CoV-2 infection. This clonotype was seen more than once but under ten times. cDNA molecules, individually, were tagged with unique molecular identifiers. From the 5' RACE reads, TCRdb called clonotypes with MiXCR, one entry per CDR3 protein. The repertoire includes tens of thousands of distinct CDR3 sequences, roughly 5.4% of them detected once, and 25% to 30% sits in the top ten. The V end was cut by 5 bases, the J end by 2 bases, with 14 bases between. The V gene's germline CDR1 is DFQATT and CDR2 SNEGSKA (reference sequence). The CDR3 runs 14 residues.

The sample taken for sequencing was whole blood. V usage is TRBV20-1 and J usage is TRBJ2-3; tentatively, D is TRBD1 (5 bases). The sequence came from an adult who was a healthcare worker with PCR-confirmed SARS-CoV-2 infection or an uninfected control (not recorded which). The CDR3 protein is CSAGTEDTTDTQYF. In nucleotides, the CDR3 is TGCAGTGCTGGCACCGAGGACACCACAGATACGCAGTATTTT.